Sequencing of this T cell receptor beta chain was carried out in a study of cytomegalovirus exposure and HLA in healthy donors. Study outcomes and limitations: TCR beta V- and J-gene trimming was later associated with a missense DCLRE1C variant. Rates of TCR association differed by HLA locus in a later analysis, with DRB1 highest and HLA-C lowest. Most TCR sequences proved rare, with some public TCRs found in many donors. Cytomegalovirus-associated TCR beta chains were listed, numbering approximately 150.

Germline loops: CDR1 SGHTA, CDR2 FQGTGA. The CDR3 is 13 amino acids. The ends lost 2 bases at V and 8 bases at J; junction bases unmatched: 5. Remarks on this clone: The antigen is not known.

PCR used 60 Vbeta primers and 13 Jbeta primers. Only in-frame clones appear in the TCRdb table, and some are missing; sequencing was by immunoSEQ multiplex PCR. The sample holds 64,000 or so clones, over 60% seen once. The chain recombines TRBV7-3 with TRBJ1-2; 7 bases agree with TRBD1. This clonotype originated in a man aged 40-49 years in good health and CMV-seropositive. Source material: PBMCs. CDR3 in DNA: TGTGCCAGCAGCTTACGAGGGGGCAGAGGCTACACCTTC. Protein sequence: CASSLRGGRGYTF.